Below, 22 T cell receptor beta chains from the same sample are listed, as sequenced in a study of T cells in Graves' hyperthyroidism and ophthalmopathy. Amplification of TCR beta CDR3 regions was performed using RNA transcripts as template. TCR CDR3 regions were first amplified by RT-PCR with HTBI primers. MiXCR, applied by TCRdb to the multiplex PCR reads, yields one record per CDR3 protein. The table lists around 600,000 distinct CDR3 sequences, roughly 15% of them singletons. The sample consisted of blood. The source is a woman aged 45-60 years with Graves' ophthalmopathy.

The chain combines TRBV6-1 with TRBJ1-6, with 9 bases lining up with TRBD1. CDR3 size: 15 residues. J was trimmed by 9 bases and V by 5 bases; bases with no gene match: 8. Germline V gene sequence: CDR1 MNHNS, CDR2 SASEGT. CDR3 sequence: CASSHWTGVGSPLHF. The CDR3 DNA is TGTGCCAGCAGTCACTGGACAGGGGTTGGTTCACCCCTCCACTTT.

With respect to this clonotype: It may be a read error: a sequence one base away is much more abundant. The rearrangement uses TRBV5-1 and TRBJ2-2; TRBD2 is a possible D gene (6 bases). The CDR3 is 17 residues long. Per the germline V gene, CDR1 is SGHRS and CDR2 is YFSETQ. The CDR3 sequence is CVSSAAGGSLIAGELFF. DNA for the CDR3: TGCGTCAGCAGCGCAGCGGGTGGTTCTCTAATCGCCGGGGAGCTGTTTTTT.

This clonotype appeared many times. The rearrangement joins TRBV7-9 to TRBJ1-2, with D perhaps TRBD1 (6 bases). The germline CDR1 and CDR2 sequences are SEHNR and FQNEAQ (reference sequence). Trimming took off 5 bases at V and 5 bases at J, with 18 bases between the two ends. This CDR3 comprises 15 residues. The CDR3 loop is CASSLEGTSGYGYTF. The CDR3 bases are TGTGCCAGCAGCCTAGAAGGGACATCTGGATATGGCTACACCTTC.

This chain connects TRBV27 to TRBJ2-6; a weak D match, TRBD1 (5 bases). CDR3 length: 16 amino acids. Trimming removed 5 bases at V and 4 bases at J, with 15 bases between. The germline V gene encodes CDR1 MNHEY and CDR2 SMNVEV (reference sequence). The CDR3 DNA follows: TGTGCCAGCAGTGCTGTCCAGGGCTCCGGGGCCAACGTCCTGACTTTC. Amino acid sequence: CASSAVQGSGANVLTF.

The table lists this clonotype with many counts. The chain links TRBV29-1 to TRBJ2-5; 7 nucleotides align to TRBD1. The ends lost 6 bases at V and 5 bases at J; junction bases unmatched: 12. CDR1 is SQVTM and CDR2 is ANQGSEA in the germline V gene. There are 14 residues in the CDR3. DNA of the CDR3: TGCAGCGTGCGGCTGACAGGGACGGCGGAGACCCAGTACTTC. Its translation is CSVRLTGTAETQYF.

This clonotype was recorded many times. The junction departs from germline at one end; a sequencing error may be responsible. V usage is TRBV28 and J usage is TRBJ2-7; 12 bases fit TRBD2. The germline V gene encodes CDR1 MDHEN and CDR2 SYDVKM. The CDR3 runs to 16 residues. The CDR3 nucleotides are TGTGCCAGCAGGTTGACTAGCGGGAGCAACTACTACCAGCAGTACTTC. This encodes CASRLTSGSNYYQQYF.

With regard to this clonotype: A much larger clone lies one base from this, so it may be a read error. The gene calls are TRBV20-1 and TRBJ1-1, with 9 positions matching TRBD1. This CDR3 comprises 14 residues. Germline loops: CDR1 DFQATT, CDR2 SNEGSKA (reference sequence). The CDR3 spells CSAGTGWGHTDAFF. DNA of the CDR3: TGCAGTGCTGGGACAGGGTGGGGTCACACTGATGCTTTCTTT.

As to this clonotype: This may come from a read error, since a much larger clone is one base off. The chain links TRBV6-5 to TRBJ2-7; either TRBD1 or TRBD2 may fit D (5 bases each). With 4 bases removed from V and 2 bases from J, the gap between germline ends came to 15 bases. CDR1 and CDR2 from the germline V gene are MNHEY and SVGAGI. CDR3 length equals 15 residues. CDR3 loop: CASSCRAGRPYEQYF. Written as DNA, the CDR3 is TGTGCCAGCAGTTGCAGGGCGGGTCGTCCCTACGAGCAGTACTTC.

There are many counts of this clonotype. The chain employs TRBV20-1 and TRBJ2-5; 12 positions match TRBD2. The CDR3 runs 14 residues. V lost 3 bases to trimming and J lost 5 bases; unmatched junction nucleotides: 4. Germline CDR1 reads DFQATT; CDR2 reads SNEGSKA (reference sequence). Here the CDR3 DNA reads TGCAGTGCTAGTTGGCTAGCGGGAGGGGAGACCCAGTACTTC. Protein: CSASWLAGGETQYF.

This clonotype has a count of ten or more. This chain connects TRBV6-2 or TRBV6-3 to TRBJ1-1; the match to TRBD1 covers 7 bases. This CDR3 spans 15 amino acids. Germline V gene sequence: CDR1 MNHEY, CDR2 SVGEGT. Trimming removed 0 bases from V and 1 base from J; junction bases left unmatched: 2. The CDR3 DNA reads as TGTGCCAGCAGTTACTCCGGGACAGCGAACACTGAAGCTTTCTTT. Translating gives CASSYSGTANTEAFF.

This clonotype came up a few times. CDR3 sequence (DNA): TGTGCCAGCAGCCCAGAAGGCGTTAGGGCGCCGGGATCCTACAATGAGCAGTTCTTC. Translation gives CASSPEGVRAPGSYNEQFF. This chain uses TRBV6-2 or TRBV6-3 with TRBJ2-1, with TRBD2 as a possible D gene (5 bases). The CDR3 loop spans 19 amino acids. Trimming pared 6 bases from V and 1 base from J, leaving 25 bases between. Germline lookup yields CDR1 MNHEY and CDR2 SVGEGT.

The V and J genes are TRBV7-6 and TRBJ1-5, with D possibly matching TRBD1 (6 bases). The CDR3 covers 15 residues. Germline assignment: CDR1 SGHVS and CDR2 FNYEAQ. The V end was cut by 1 base, the J end by 6 bases, with 13 bases between. The DNA of the CDR3 is TGTGCCAGCAGCTTAGAGCAGGGGCACGGTCAGCCCCAGCATTTT. Its protein product is CASSLEQGHGQPQHF.

In its sample, this clonotype was seen many times. The V gene is TRBV28, the J gene TRBJ2-1; TRBD1 agrees at 8 bases. After removal of 5 bases from V and 12 bases from J, the junction contained 15 bases not matched to a gene. CDR3 length equals 15 residues. Germline V gene lookup returns CDR1 MDHEN and CDR2 SYDVKM. CDR3 loop: CASSPPGQASLGQFF. CDR3 sequence (DNA): TGTGCCAGCAGTCCGCCGGGACAGGCGTCTCTGGGGCAGTTCTTC. The whole variable domain, remainder taken from reference TRBV28 and TRBJ2-1, is DVKVTQSSRYLVKRTGEKVFLECVQDMDHENMFWYRQDPGLGLRLIYFSYDVKMKEKGDIPEGYSVSREKKERFSLILESASTNQTSMYLCASSPPGQASLGQFFGPGTRLTVL.

This clonotype was observed a few times. Being one base from a much bigger clone, this may be a read error. The chain uses TRBV3-1 and TRBJ2-3, with no clear D. The CDR3 totals 15 residues. Looked up from germline, CDR1 is LGHDT and CDR2 is YNNKEL (reference sequence). V was cut by 4 bases and J by 0 bases, with 11 bases left in between. CDR3 in DNA: TGTGCCAGCAGCCTCACTCCCCTGAGCACAGATACGCAGTATTTT. It is translated as CASSLTPLSTDTQYF.

The chain uses TRBV4-3 and TRBJ2-2; TRBD1 might be the D (6 bases). CDR1 is LGHNA, CDR2 YSLEER, per germline. Trimming left V 5 bases short and J 1 base short, with 11 bases between. The CDR3 is 15 residues long. The CDR3, as DNA: TGCGCCAGCAGCAACCGGGACAAGAACACCGGGGAGCTGTTTTTT. Encoded protein: CASSNRDKNTGELFF.

This sequence joins TRBV14 and TRBJ2-5; a possible D gene is TRBD2 (6 bases). Germline lookup yields CDR1 SGHDN and CDR2 FVKESK. Deletions cut 1 base from V and 5 bases from J, with 11 bases between. This CDR3 is 14 amino acids long. CDR3 residues: CASSQAGVGETQYF. DNA for the CDR3: TGTGCCAGCAGCCAAGCGGGAGTCGGTGAGACCCAGTACTTC.

This clonotype was recorded many times. The chain uses TRBV29-1 and TRBJ1-1; TRBD1 matches 9 bases. With V trimmed by 7 bases and J by 5 bases, 11 bases remained unmatched. The CDR3 spans 14 residues. Germline loops: CDR1 SQVTM, CDR2 ANQGSEA. CDR3 sequence reads: CSATGGAGGTEAFF. In DNA, the CDR3 is TGCAGCGCCACAGGGGGCGCCGGGGGGACTGAAGCTTTCTTT.

This clonotype was counted many times. V is TRBV24-1 and J is TRBJ2-1; 8 bases are a match to TRBD1. In germline, CDR1 is KGHDR, CDR2 SFDVKD. After removal of 4 bases from V and 4 bases from J, the junction contained 8 bases not matched to a gene. The CDR3 has 16 amino acids. CDR3 bases: TGTGCCACCAGTGACCCTGGACAGGGACCTTACAATGAGCAGTTCTTC. Translating it yields CATSDPGQGPYNEQFF.

The chain links TRBV6-1 to TRBJ1-5, with 7 bases lining up with TRBD1. This CDR3 comprises 14 residues. Germline V gives CDR1 MNHNS, CDR2 SASEGT. Losses at the gene ends were 9 bases for V and 0 bases for J; bases not matched to a gene: 5. CDR3 loop: CARRTGYSNQPQHF. The CDR3 nucleotides are TGTGCCAGAAGGACAGGCTATAGCAATCAGCCCCAGCATTTT.

This clonotype was seen at least ten times. The chain couples TRBV20-1 to TRBJ2-1; 11 bases agree with TRBD2. Unmatched junction bases numbered 10, after V lost 1 base and J lost 8 bases. CDR1 is DFQATT and CDR2 is SNEGSKA in the germline V gene (reference sequence). This CDR3 spans 16 amino acids. CDR3 residues: CSARAVAGGYLYEQFF. CDR3 DNA: TGCAGTGCTAGAGCCGTAGCGGGAGGGTATCTCTATGAGCAGTTCTTC.

This clonotype was observed a few times. The chain combines TRBV15 with TRBJ2-1, with TRBD1 as a possible D gene (6 bases). The V end lost 1 base, the J end lost 5 bases, and 6 bases lay between the germline ends. CDR1 LNHNV and CDR2 YYDKDF come from the germline V gene (reference sequence). CDR3 size: 13 residues. The CDR3 bases are TGTGCCACCAGCAGAGGACAGGACAATGAGCAGTTCTTC. Its protein is CATSRGQDNEQFF. The full variable domain, rest sourced from reference TRBV15 and TRBJ2-1, is DAMVIQNPRYQVTQFGKPVTLSCSQTLNHNVMYWYQQKSSQAPKLLFHYYDKDFNNEADTPDNFQSRRPNTSFCFLDIRSPGLGDTAMYLCATSRGQDNEQFFGPGTRLTVL.

V gene TRBV11-1 combines with J gene TRBJ2-1; TRBD2 agrees at 12 bases. Germline V gives CDR1 SGHAT, CDR2 FQDESV (reference sequence). J lost 1 base, V lost 0 bases, and 4 bases had no gene match. This CDR3 contains 18 residues. The CDR3 nucleotides read TGTGCCAGCAGCTTAGCGCGGACTAGCGGGATATCCTACAATGAGCAGTTCTTC. Translation gives CASSLARTSGISYNEQFF.